This T cell receptor (beta chain) was recovered during a study of control samples from healthy donors and cancer patients. The germline V and J ends were trimmed by 5 bases and 7 bases, with 12 bases remaining between them. In germline, CDR1 is PRHDT, CDR2 FYEKMQ (reference sequence). This CDR3 comprises 13 residues. Sequencing was performed with immunoSEQ multiplex PCR; in TCRdb, only in-frame clones are kept and a portion is missing. Counted here are approximately 86,000 clones, 93% occurring once; the ten biggest clones make up about 1.5%. The sample taken for sequencing was blood. This chain joins TRBV13 and TRBJ1-3; TRBD1 might be the D (5 bases). The sequence was obtained from a woman in her thirties in good health. The CDR3 DNA is TGTGCCAGCAGCCCACCCCGGGGGAACACCATATATTTT. It specifies CASSPPRGNTIYF.